A selection of T cell receptor beta chains follows, all from one sample in a study of molecular identifiers for immune sequencing clone quantification. Each CDR3 protein gets one entry after TCRdb re-called the PCR reads with MiXCR. Among some 650,000 distinct CDR3 sequences listed, around 20% were seen once. Specimen: naive CD8+ T cells from blood, with Jurkat cell RNA spiked in. The receptor set was obtained from a human donor in good health. Some libraries in this study had Jurkat cell RNA spiked in. The CDR3 runs from the conserved cysteine through the conserved F or W. The order of the fields is D gene, J gene, clone size, V gene, CDR3 protein, CDR3 DNA. A D gene is named only where the DNA matches it firmly. The size entry is marked missing in some rows and otherwise reads once, few, many or a size class.

D gene: NA; J gene: TRBJ1-2; clone size: many; V gene: TRBV27; CDR3 protein: CASSSIDRFPYGYTF; CDR3 DNA: TGTGCCAGCAGTTCCATCGACAGATTCCCCTATGGCTACACCTTC
D gene: TRBD2; J gene: TRBJ2-1; clone size: NA; V gene: TRBV5-1; CDR3 protein: CASSYGLAGRQLYNERFF; CDR3 DNA: TGCGCCAGCAGCTACGGACTAGCGGGGAGACAGTTGTACAATGAGCGGTTCTTC
D gene: TRBD2; J gene: TRBJ2-7; clone size: NA; V gene: TRBV27; CDR3 protein: CASSASGPAGYEQYF; CDR3 DNA: TGTGCCAGCAGTGCTAGCGGGCCAGCGGGCTACGAGCAGTACTTC
D gene: NA; J gene: TRBJ2-7; clone size: NA; V gene: TRBV4-1; CDR3 protein: CASSQVFRGGDEQYF; CDR3 DNA: TGCGCCAGCAGCCAAGTTTTCAGGGGCGGCGACGAGCAGTACTTC
D gene: TRBD2; J gene: TRBJ2-3; clone size: many; V gene: TRBV12-3/TRBV12-4; CDR3 protein: CASSPTSGGIDTQYF; CDR3 DNA: TGTGCCAGCAGCCCGACTAGCGGGGGAATAGATACGCAGTATTTT
D gene: NA; J gene: TRBJ2-4; clone size: many; V gene: TRBV29-1; CDR3 protein: CSAGKAKNIQYF; CDR3 DNA: TGCAGCGCAGGAAAAGCCAAAAACATTCAGTACTTC
D gene: TRBD1; J gene: TRBJ1-5; clone size: many; V gene: TRBV27; CDR3 protein: CASSLTGGAQPQHF; CDR3 DNA: TGTGCCAGCAGTTTGACAGGGGGCGCGCAGCCCCAGCATTTT
D gene: NA; J gene: TRBJ2-4; clone size: many; V gene: TRBV12-3/TRBV12-4; CDR3 protein: CASSPFLTSTKNIQYF; CDR3 DNA: TGTGCCAGCAGTCCTTTTCTGACTTCGACCAAAAACATTCAGTACTTC
D gene: TRBD1; J gene: TRBJ2-7; clone size: NA; V gene: TRBV29-1; CDR3 protein: CSVESTGGNPYEQYF; CDR3 DNA: TGCAGCGTTGAGTCGACAGGGGGCAATCCGTACGAGCAGTACTTC
D gene: NA; J gene: TRBJ2-7; clone size: many; V gene: TRBV6-5; CDR3 protein: CASSLNGQSSYEQYF; CDR3 DNA: TGTGCCAGCAGCCTTAACGGCCAGAGCTCCTACGAGCAGTACTTC
D gene: NA; J gene: TRBJ2-3; clone size: many; V gene: TRBV29-1; CDR3 protein: CSVALTQKTDTQYF; CDR3 DNA: TGCAGCGTTGCGTTAACTCAAAAGACAGATACGCAGTATTTT
D gene: NA; J gene: TRBJ2-5; clone size: NA; V gene: TRBV3-1; CDR3 protein: CAGSSETQYF; CDR3 DNA: TGTGCCGGCAGCTCGGAGACCCAGTACTTC
D gene: TRBD2; J gene: TRBJ2-7; clone size: few; V gene: TRBV7-2; CDR3 protein: CASSEMELAAYEQYF; CDR3 DNA: TGTGCCAGCAGCGAAATGGAACTAGCGGCCTACGAGCAGTACTTC
D gene: TRBD1; J gene: TRBJ2-1; clone size: many; V gene: TRBV15; CDR3 protein: CATSSQGPNNEQFF; CDR3 DNA: TGTGCCACCAGCTCACAGGGGCCGAACAATGAGCAGTTCTTC
D gene: NA; J gene: TRBJ2-1; clone size: few; V gene: TRBV4-1; CDR3 protein: CASSLAENYNEQFF; CDR3 DNA: TGCGCCAGCAGCCTAGCGGAAAACTACAATGAGCAGTTCTTC
D gene: NA; J gene: TRBJ1-1; clone size: NA; V gene: TRBV7-9; CDR3 protein: CASSLMVTEAFF; CDR3 DNA: TGTGCCAGCAGCTTAATGGTGACTGAAGCTTTCTTT
D gene: TRBD2; J gene: TRBJ2-1; clone size: few; V gene: TRBV18; CDR3 protein: CASSPSPFGGRYHNEQFF; CDR3 DNA: TGTGCCAGCTCACCTTCGCCCTTCGGGGGGAGATACCACAATGAGCAGTTCTTC
D gene: NA; J gene: TRBJ1-4; clone size: many; V gene: TRBV7-8; CDR3 protein: CASSLEKWNEKLFF; CDR3 DNA: TGTGCCAGCAGCTTAGAAAAGTGGAATGAAAAACTGTTTTTT
D gene: NA; J gene: TRBJ2-2; clone size: many; V gene: TRBV9; CDR3 protein: CASSAIRDYTGELFF; CDR3 DNA: TGTGCCAGCAGCGCGATCAGGGATTACACCGGGGAGCTGTTTTTT
D gene: NA; J gene: TRBJ1-4; clone size: many; V gene: TRBV19; CDR3 protein: CASSPLPGPYNEKLFF; CDR3 DNA: TGTGCCAGTAGCCCACTTCCGGGACCTTATAATGAAAAACTGTTTTTT
D gene: NA; J gene: TRBJ1-1; clone size: many; V gene: TRBV4-1; CDR3 protein: CASSQLQNTEAFF; CDR3 DNA: TGCGCCAGCAGCCAGTTACAGAACACTGAAGCTTTCTTT
D gene: TRBD1; J gene: TRBJ2-3; clone size: few; V gene: TRBV19; CDR3 protein: CASSMRGGGDTQYF; CDR3 DNA: TGTGCCAGTAGTATGAGAGGGGGCGGAGATACGCAGTATTTT
D gene: NA; J gene: TRBJ2-5; clone size: many; V gene: TRBV14; CDR3 protein: CASSRDIEETQYF; CDR3 DNA: TGTGCCAGCAGCAGGGACATTGAAGAGACCCAGTACTTC
D gene: NA; J gene: TRBJ1-3; clone size: NA; V gene: TRBV5-6; CDR3 protein: CASSLAGQFSGNTIYF; CDR3 DNA: TGTGCCAGCAGCTTGGCCGGGCAGTTTTCTGGAAACACCATATATTTT
D gene: TRBD2; J gene: TRBJ2-7; clone size: many; V gene: TRBV6-2/TRBV6-3; CDR3 protein: CASRLASGGYYEQYF; CDR3 DNA: TGTGCCAGCAGGCTGGCTAGCGGGGGATATTACGAGCAGTACTTC
D gene: TRBD2; J gene: TRBJ2-3; clone size: many; V gene: TRBV28; CDR3 protein: CASSLSGRVDTQYF; CDR3 DNA: TGTGCCAGCAGTTTAAGCGGGAGAGTTGATACGCAGTATTTT
D gene: NA; J gene: TRBJ2-5; clone size: NA; V gene: TRBV20-1; CDR3 protein: CSASDQGPGSGFVKTQYF; CDR3 DNA: TGCAGTGCTAGCGACCAGGGGCCAGGATCCGGCTTTGTGAAGACCCAGTACTTC
D gene: TRBD2; J gene: TRBJ2-5; clone size: many; V gene: TRBV20-1; CDR3 protein: CSARPRDYRETQYF; CDR3 DNA: TGCAGTGCCAGACCCCGGGACTACAGAGAGACCCAGTACTTC
D gene: NA; J gene: TRBJ2-1; clone size: NA; V gene: TRBV6-5; CDR3 protein: CASSPTLRSSYNEQFF; CDR3 DNA: TGTGCCAGCAGTCCAACCCTCCGGTCCTCCTACAATGAGCAGTTCTTC
D gene: TRBD1; J gene: TRBJ1-1; clone size: NA; V gene: TRBV16; CDR3 protein: CASSQLGETGRKGNTEAFF; CDR3 DNA: TGTGCCAGCAGCCAATTGGGGGAGACAGGGAGAAAGGGGAACACTGAAGCTTTCTTT
D gene: TRBD2; J gene: TRBJ2-5; clone size: many; V gene: TRBV7-9; CDR3 protein: CASSPTPGTSGGEETQYF; CDR3 DNA: TGTGCCAGCAGCCCAACACCCGGGACTAGCGGGGGGGAAGAGACCCAGTACTTC
D gene: TRBD2; J gene: TRBJ2-3; clone size: NA; V gene: TRBV30; CDR3 protein: CAWSHFGGISDTQYF; CDR3 DNA: TGTGCCTGGAGTCACTTCGGGGGGATCTCAGATACGCAGTATTTT
D gene: NA; J gene: TRBJ1-1; clone size: NA; V gene: TRBV6-2/TRBV6-3; CDR3 protein: CASSPPTDVNTEAFF; CDR3 DNA: TGTGCCAGCAGTCCTCCGACAGATGTGAACACTGAAGCTTTCTTT
D gene: TRBD1; J gene: TRBJ2-7; clone size: NA; V gene: TRBV28; CDR3 protein: CASGQGNSYEQYF; CDR3 DNA: TGTGCCAGTGGACAGGGAAACTCCTACGAGCAGTACTTC
D gene: NA; J gene: TRBJ1-1; clone size: many; V gene: TRBV20-1; CDR3 protein: CSARVWTGTEAFF; CDR3 DNA: TGCAGTGCTAGAGTGTGGACGGGGACTGAAGCTTTCTTT